A selection of T cell receptor beta chains follows, all from one sample in a study of CD8 T cells in Susac syndrome. In TCRdb, the immunoSEQ multiplex PCR reads were re-called with MiXCR into one record per CDR3 protein. The sample holds approximately 120,000 distinct CDR3 sequences, more than 80% seen once. Sequencing was performed on CD8+ T cells from PBMCs. Receptor source: a human donor with multiple sclerosis. CDR3s leave out the opening cysteine and the closing phenylalanine or tryptophan. Fields, in order: D gene, J gene, V gene, CDR3 protein. D genes are given only for firm matches.

-,TRBJ2-1,TRBV19,ASKSFNEQF
-,TRBJ2-3,TRBV12-3/TRBV12-4,ASSPRQEYSQY
TRBD1,TRBJ2-7,TRBV11-1,ASSPRGPYEQY
TRBD1,TRBJ1-2,TRBV27,ASRDRRNGYT
TRBD2,TRBJ2-1,TRBV2,ARTGLVRYNEQF
-,TRBJ2-1,TRBV5-4,AWRQDYNEQF
-,TRBJ2-3,TRBV12-3/TRBV12-4,ASSPSSNTQY
-,TRBJ2-4,TRBV4-1,ASSHPRDVFKNIQY
-,TRBJ2-7,TRBV27,ASTPTRTSFREQY
-,TRBJ1-1,TRBV27,ASGDGPMNTEAF
-,TRBJ2-7,TRBV27,ASSFRGSYEQY
-,TRBJ2-3,TRBV19,ASSISTDTQY
-,TRBJ1-2,TRBV7-9,ASMSAVYGYT
TRBD2,TRBJ2-3,TRBV4-1,ASRIRSGALDTQY
TRBD2,TRBJ2-3,TRBV24-1,ATSDLPSGSTDTQY
TRBD2,TRBJ2-1,TRBV20-1,SARELAGLARQF
-,TRBJ2-7,TRBV2,ASRKKTANEQY
-,TRBJ2-7,TRBV6-2/TRBV6-3,ASAPGYEQY
-,TRBJ1-2,TRBV28,ASKRQAHYFGT
-,TRBJ2-7,TRBV6-2/TRBV6-3,ASSPFGQTAYEQY
-,TRBJ1-5,TRBV6-5,ASSYSGGANQPQH
TRBD1,TRBJ1-1,TRBV4-1,ASSPTGGYGTEAF
-,TRBJ2-1,TRBV5-1,ASSLGARNEQF
TRBD1,TRBJ2-2,TRBV13,ASSPRSGTGITGELF
-,TRBJ2-7,TRBV6-2/TRBV6-3,ASRTRQAPYEQY
TRBD2,TRBJ2-3,TRBV6-2/TRBV6-3,ASSRMTSGADTQY
-,TRBJ2-1,TRBV29-1,SVETADQTYNEQF
-,TRBJ1-2,TRBV13,ASSLHPRPGDYGYT
-,TRBJ2-5,TRBV18,AAGAKGTQY
-,TRBJ1-6,TRBV25-1,ASSESRGGAYNSPLH